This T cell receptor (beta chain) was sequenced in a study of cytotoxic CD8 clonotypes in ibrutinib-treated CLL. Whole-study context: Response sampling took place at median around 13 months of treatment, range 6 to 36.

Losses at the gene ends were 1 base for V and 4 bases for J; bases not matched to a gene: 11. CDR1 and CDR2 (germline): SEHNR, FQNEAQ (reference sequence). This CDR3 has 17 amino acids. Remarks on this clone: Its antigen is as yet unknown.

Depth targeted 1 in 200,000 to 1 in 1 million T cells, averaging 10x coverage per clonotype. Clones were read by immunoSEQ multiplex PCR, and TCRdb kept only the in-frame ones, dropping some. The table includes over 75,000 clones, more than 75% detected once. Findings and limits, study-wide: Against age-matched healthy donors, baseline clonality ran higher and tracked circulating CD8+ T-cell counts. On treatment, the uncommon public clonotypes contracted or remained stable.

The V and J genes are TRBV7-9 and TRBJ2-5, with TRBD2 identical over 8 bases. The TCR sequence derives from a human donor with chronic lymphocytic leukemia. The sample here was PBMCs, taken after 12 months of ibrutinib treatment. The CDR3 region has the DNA TGTGCCAGCAGCTTAGTAGGGAGCGGGGGTCGGGGAGAGACCCAGTACTTC. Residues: CASSLVGSGGRGETQYF.